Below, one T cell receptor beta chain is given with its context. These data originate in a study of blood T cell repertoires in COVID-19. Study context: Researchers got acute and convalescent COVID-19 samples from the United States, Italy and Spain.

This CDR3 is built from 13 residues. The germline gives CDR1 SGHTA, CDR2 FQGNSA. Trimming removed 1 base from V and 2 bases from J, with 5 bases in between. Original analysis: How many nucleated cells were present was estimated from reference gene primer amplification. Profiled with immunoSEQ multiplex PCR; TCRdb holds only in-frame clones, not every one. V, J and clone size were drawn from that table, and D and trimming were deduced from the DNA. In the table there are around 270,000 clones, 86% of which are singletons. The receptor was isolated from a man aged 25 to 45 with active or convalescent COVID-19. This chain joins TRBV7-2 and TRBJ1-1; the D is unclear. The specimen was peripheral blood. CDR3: CASSLDSNTEAFF. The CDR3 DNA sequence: TGTGCCAGCAGCTTAGACAGTAACACTGAAGCTTTCTTT.